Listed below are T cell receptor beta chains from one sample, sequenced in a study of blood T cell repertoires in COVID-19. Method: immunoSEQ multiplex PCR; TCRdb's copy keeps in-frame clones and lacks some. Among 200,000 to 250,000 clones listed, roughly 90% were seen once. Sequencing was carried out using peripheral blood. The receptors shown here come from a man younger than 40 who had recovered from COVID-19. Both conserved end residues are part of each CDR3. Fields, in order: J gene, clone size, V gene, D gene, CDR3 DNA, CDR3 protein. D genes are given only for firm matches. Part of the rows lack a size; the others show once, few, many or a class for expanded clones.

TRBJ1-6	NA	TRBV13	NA	TGTGCCAGCAGCTTAAGGCCGAGGGAAAAAAGATCACCCCTCCACTTT	CASSLRPREKRSPLHF
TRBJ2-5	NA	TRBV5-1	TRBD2	TGCGCCAGCAGCTTGAGTAGCGGGGTGGGGGAGACCCAGTACTTC	CASSLSSGVGETQYF
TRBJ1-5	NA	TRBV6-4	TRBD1	TGTGCCAGCCGCCTCCGGGACAGGGATCAGCCCCAGCATTTT	CASRLRDRDQPQHF
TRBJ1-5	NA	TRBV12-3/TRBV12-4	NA	TGTGCCAGCAGTTTGGGACTGGGTCAGCCCCAGCATTTT	CASSLGLGQPQHF
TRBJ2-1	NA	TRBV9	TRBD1	TGTGCCAGCAGCCCTCCGGGACAGGGGAACGGTGAGCAGTTCTTC	CASSPPGQGNGEQFF
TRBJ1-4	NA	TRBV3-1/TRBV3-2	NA	TGTGCCAGCAGCCAACAAACAGCCTCTGAAAAACTGTTTTTT	CASSQQTASEKLFF
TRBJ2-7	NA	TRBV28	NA	TGTGCCAGCAGTCCCACCGGCCCTAGCTCCTACGAGCAGTACTTC	CASSPTGPSSYEQYF
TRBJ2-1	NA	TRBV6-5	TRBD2	TGTGCCAGCAGTACGCCCGGGACTACGCAGTTCTTC	CASSTPGTTQFF
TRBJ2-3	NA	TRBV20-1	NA	TGCAGTGCACTAAGGGATACGCAGTATTTT	CSALRDTQYF
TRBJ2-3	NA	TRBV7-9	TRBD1	TGTGCCAGCAGCTTCGGACAGGGATACACAGATACGCAGTATTTT	CASSFGQGYTDTQYF
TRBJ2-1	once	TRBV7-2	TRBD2	TGTGCCAGCAGCTTAGGCGGGGGCTCCTACAATGAGCAGTTCTTC	CASSLGGGSYNEQFF
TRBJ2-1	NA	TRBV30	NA	TGTGCCTGGAGTGTACACAGTTCCCGCTACAATGAGCAGTTCTTC	CAWSVHSSRYNEQFF
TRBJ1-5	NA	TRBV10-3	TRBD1	TGTGCCATCGGACAGGGAGGACAGCCCCAGCATTTT	CAIGQGGQPQHF
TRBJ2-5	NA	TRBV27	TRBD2	TGTGCCAGCAGTTTTAGGACTAGCGGCCAAGAGACCCAGTACTTC	CASSFRTSGQETQYF
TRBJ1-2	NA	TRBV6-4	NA	TGTGCCAGCAACCCTGACAGGTTGCACGGCTACACCTTC	CASNPDRLHGYTF
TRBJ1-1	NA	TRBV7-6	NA	TGTGCCAGCAGCCCCCATATGCAGGGAAGGCCGCGCACTGAAGCTTTCTTT	CASSPHMQGRPRTEAFF
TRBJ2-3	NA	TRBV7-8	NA	TGTGCCAGCAGCTCCCCTGAGGGCTTCACAGATACGCAGTATTTT	CASSSPEGFTDTQYF
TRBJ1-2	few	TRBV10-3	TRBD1	TGTGCCACCGTCGAACAGGGGCCCTATGGCTACACCTTC	CATVEQGPYGYTF
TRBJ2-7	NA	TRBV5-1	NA	TGCGCCAGCAGCCCCGTGGACAGTTCTTCCTACGAGCAGTACTTC	CASSPVDSSSYEQYF
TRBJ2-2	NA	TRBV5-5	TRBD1	TGTGCCAGCAGCTTGTGGTCGGGACAGACCACCGGGGAGCTGTTTTTT	CASSLWSGQTTGELFF
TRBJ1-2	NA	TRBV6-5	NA	TGTGCCAGCAGGGCTGGGGAGGCCTATGGCTACACCTTC	CASRAGEAYGYTF
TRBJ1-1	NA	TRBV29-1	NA	TGCAGCGTTGAAGCGTACAGAGAAGCTTTCTTT	CSVEAYREAFF
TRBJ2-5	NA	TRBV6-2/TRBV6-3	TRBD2	TGTGCCAGCAGTTACTCGGGGACTAGATTTCCGGAGACCCAGTACTTC	CASSYSGTRFPETQYF
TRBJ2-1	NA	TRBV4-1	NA	TGCGCCAGCTCAGGGGGGATTTTGGTCAATGAGCAGTTCTTC	CASSGGILVNEQFF
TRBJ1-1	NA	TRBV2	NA	TGTGCCAGCAGTCCAAACGAGGGCACTGAAGCTTTCTTT	CASSPNEGTEAFF
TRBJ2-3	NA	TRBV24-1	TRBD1	TGTGCCACCAGTGATGGCGACAGGGGGTGGACAGATACGCAGTATTTT	CATSDGDRGWTDTQYF
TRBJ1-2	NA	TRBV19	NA	TGTGCCAGTAGTAGGGGGGAGGACTATGGCTACACCTTC	CASSRGEDYGYTF
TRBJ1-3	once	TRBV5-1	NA	TGCGCCAGCAGCTTGGACCAGGGAAACACCATATATTTT	CASSLDQGNTIYF
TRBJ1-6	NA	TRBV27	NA	TGTGCCAGCAGCCCGGGGGGGTTCACCTATAATTCACCCCTCCACTTT	CASSPGGFTYNSPLHF
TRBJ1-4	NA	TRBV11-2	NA	TGTGCCAGCCTTAACCGGGACAAGAATGAAAAACTGTTTTTT	CASLNRDKNEKLFF
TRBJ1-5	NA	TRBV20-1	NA	TGCAGTGCTAGCGGCAATCAGCCCCAGCATTTT	CSASGNQPQHF
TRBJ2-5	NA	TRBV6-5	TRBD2	TGTGCCAGTTCGACTAGCGGGGCTTCGGCCCAGTACTTC	CASSTSGASAQYF
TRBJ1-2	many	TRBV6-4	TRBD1	TGTGCCAGCAGTGCGGTCCCGGGACAGGGGGGCGAAAACTATGGCTACACCTTC	CASSAVPGQGGENYGYTF
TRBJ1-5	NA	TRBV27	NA	TGTGCCAGCAGTATGCGGGTCAGTAGCAATCAGCCCCAGCATTTT	CASSMRVSSNQPQHF
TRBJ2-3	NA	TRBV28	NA	TGTGCCAGCCAAGCCACAGATACGCAGTATTTT	CASQATDTQYF
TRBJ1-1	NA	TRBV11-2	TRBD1	TGTGCCAGCAGCCTGGGACAGGCGAACACTGAAGCTTTCTTT	CASSLGQANTEAFF
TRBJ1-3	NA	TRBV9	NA	TGTGCCAGCAGCGGACCCAGGGGATTAAGCTCTGGAAACACCATATATTTT	CASSGPRGLSSGNTIYF
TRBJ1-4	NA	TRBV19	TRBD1	TGTGCCAGTACCCTATTCTCGACAGGGGCCTCTTTAAAACTGTTTTTT	CASTLFSTGASLKLFF
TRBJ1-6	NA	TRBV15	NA	TGTGCCACCAGCAGGGGTGGAGGAGTAGGGTCACCCCTCCACTTT	CATSRGGGVGSPLHF
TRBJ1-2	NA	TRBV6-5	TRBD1	TGTGCCAGCAGTCGGACTCGGACAGGGGGTCCTGGCTACACCTTC	CASSRTRTGGPGYTF